This T cell receptor beta chain was sequenced during a study of cytomegalovirus exposure and HLA in healthy donors (dated by TCRdb to the late 2010s). With regard to the full study: An earlier analysis of some 620 of the donors reported approximately 300 Gb of sequence data and 100 million to 120 million unique TCR beta sequences obtained from approximately 180 million T cells. To study patterns of TCR occurrence, a later analysis re-analyzed previously published TCR beta repertoires from 600 to 750 donors and added high-resolution HLA genotyping. In an earlier analysis of several hundred of the donors, high-throughput TCR beta sequencing was used to judge whether each TCR beta V gene segment behaved as functional or pseudogenic. A later genetic analysis took genome-wide SNP genotypes for about 55% of the 666 donors and used that subset as a discovery cohort. All discovery cohort repertoires had been generated on a single sequencing platform. The T cell repertoires of around 670 subjects were profiled by immunosequencing and related to cytomegalovirus serostatus. The genetic ancestry cluster associated with self-reported Caucasian donors included roughly four fifths of the approximately 430 genotyped donors. The study aimed to test whether signatures of past pathogen exposure could be identified by cataloging public T cell receptors. About 300 gigabases of sequencing data and around 87 million unique TCR sequences were included in an early release covering about 620 HLA-typed donors. The later analysis used no new phenotypic data to find candidate immune exposures, relying instead on TCR beta sequences and their occurrence across donors. Besides the first cohort of approximately 670 subjects, a separate validation cohort made up of around 120 different subjects was used. To predict cytomegalovirus infection status, the study combined high-throughput TCR immunosequencing, statistical association of individual TCRs with disease status, and machine learning. HLA typing covered class I and class II loci at four-digit resolution. Typing coverage differed by locus: A, B, C, DRB1 and DQB1 were typed in roughly 629-630 donors, DQA1 in about 560, DPA1 in around 580, and DPB1 in roughly 450. On average, 235,054 unique TCR beta nucleotide sequences were sequenced per donor among 398 genotyped donors of the cohort, with roughly 18% of those sequences being non-productive. Alongside the repertoire data, information on donor age, sex, ethnicity and CMV serostatus was compiled. Roughly 5 DR-DQ haplotypes were handled as single units for association and clustering, since linkage in the cohort was strong. The paper as a whole reports these results and caveats: CMV serostatus was the only immune exposure information available for the cohort. A later analysis found that HLA-associated TCR beta chains were more clonally expanded and had lower generation probabilities than equally common non-associated chains. An earlier analysis of approximately 570 of the donors showed that most TCR beta V segments appeared in productive rearrangements either about 87% or about 30% of the time, which broadly matched IMGT annotations. Because counts were too low, fewer than 20 rarely observed V segments, including chromosome 9 orphons, were excluded from the earlier analysis of about 500 of the donors. Roughly uniform sequencing depth across donors was assumed in presence/absence analyses, although this assumption may not hold. At a false discovery rate of 0.05, a later analysis linked about 17,000 TCR beta sequences to specific HLA alleles. A few of the identified cytomegalovirus-associated TCR beta chains were confirmed in vitro to be specific for cytomegalovirus antigens. A later analysis reported that several top co-occurrence clusters appeared linked to parvovirus B19, influenza, CMV and Epstein-Barr virus. Some IMGT-functional V segments, including TRBV6-2 and TRBV6-3, could not be told apart with the 87-base-pair reads, so those segments were excluded. A cluster of highly shared sequence variants was judged likely to be a technical artifact of the sequencing pipeline. A further reported finding was that TCR beta sequences accurately predicted the HLA-A and HLA-B alleles for most subjects in the first cohort. According to a later analysis, TCR association rates differed among HLA loci, with DRB1 alleles showing the most associated TCRs and HLA-C alleles showing the fewest. The study listed 150 to 200 TCR beta chains as associated with cytomegalovirus. In a later analysis, most CMV-associated TCR beta chains were found to appear HLA-restricted, with HLA associations seemingly driven largely by CMV exposure. Assigning TCR associations to individual alleles was difficult when HLA alleles, especially DR and DQ, strongly co-occurred. It was suggested by the authors that the approach could potentially be generalized to other disease states and immunological phenotypes. Most TCR sequences were seen in very few donors, while some public TCRs were found in many individuals. An association between a missense DCLRE1C variant and V-gene and J-gene trimming of TCR beta chains was found in a later genetic analysis and replicated in an independent cohort. HLA typing was unavailable for some donors at each locus, so association tests used only the typed subset. Correlated functional status among segregating V segments might be attributable to linkage disequilibrium, but an unknown experimental factor could not be ruled out. According to a later genetic analysis, donors in an Asian-associated ancestry cluster had fewer N-insertions in productive TCRs than the approximately 710-donor mean. In this cohort, only TCR beta chains were sequenced, and detectable features were limited by the absence of alpha or paired-chain data. The classifier was reported to diagnose cytomegalovirus status with high specificity and sensitivity in both the original and validation cohorts.

Library preparation employed the immunoSEQ multiplex PCR assay. The multiplex PCR relied on a mix of 60 forward primers for TCR Vbeta segments and 13 reverse primers for TCR Jbeta segments. A multiplex PCR assay on genomic DNA amplified the CDR3 region of rearranged TCR beta genes. The Illumina HiSeq System was used to sequence the amplified TCR beta libraries as 87-base-pair reads. Regarding the original processing steps: A later analysis tallied roughly 76 million unique TCR beta chains across the 640 or so repertoires, and approximately 12 million of those chains were shared by two or more donors. Raw reads were error-corrected and collapsed into unique sequences with a nearest-neighbor algorithm that merged closely related sequences to remove PCR and sequencing errors. CDR3 sequences were aligned to IMGT reference sequences to assign V, D and J gene segments. For a sequence to be retained, at least a six-nucleotide match to both a V gene segment and a J gene segment was required. Rearrangements were called productive when the CDR3 lacked stop codons and stayed in frame with V and J; all others were non-productive. Following IMGT convention, CDR3 was defined as the stretch from the second conserved V-encoded cysteine to the conserved J-encoded phenylalanine. The earlier analysis of 587 of the donors excluded any sequence lacking an unambiguous match to a single V gene segment. An earlier analysis of a few hundred of the donors called V segments functional above 56.7% productive rearrangements and segregating when the between-donor standard deviation exceeded 5%. To diagnose cytomegalovirus status from the catalog of TCR beta chain sequences, a statistical classification framework was built. A later analysis assigned V and J genes by comparing TCR nucleotide sequences with IMGT/GENE-DB human TR gene sequences. In a later analysis, CDR3 sequences and most-parsimonious VDJ recombination scenarios were assigned using the TCRdist pipeline. In a later analysis, each TCR beta chain was defined by its CDR3 amino acid sequence together with its V-gene family, and reads lacking a unique V-gene family were excluded. A later analysis removed 592 highly shared, low-generation-probability nucleotide sequences to deal with suspected cross-contamination and a sequencing artifact. In a later analysis, a clonal expansion index for each public chain was calculated from normalized within-repertoire ranks of inferred template counts. A later analysis computed generation probabilities with a VDJ recombination model fitted to out-of-frame rearrangements, and checked the results against IGoR. A later analysis scored TCR-TCR, TCR-HLA and TCR-CMV co-occurrence with hypergeometric tests, applying a repertoire-size bias correction to TCR pairs. False discovery rates were estimated in a later analysis by permuting HLA or CMV assignments 20 times. In a later analysis, co-occurring TCRs were grouped using DBSCAN, and TCRdist sequence similarity was added for clustering within HLA-allele-positive subsets. Repertoires with fewer than 30,000 or more than 120,000 public chains, plus five repertoires with anomalous nucleotide sharing, were excluded from co-occurrence clustering. This is the immuneACCESS table as TCRdb keeps it, with only in-frame sequences that have V and J called. A part of the clones is gone; compared with another copy, unresolved V genes explain less than half, and the rest is unexplained. D and trimming were read from the DNA, whereas the V and J calls and clone size are those reported in that table. The sample records under 140,000 clones, approximately 79% of which are singletons. 5% to 8% of the sample goes to the ten largest clones.

In total, roughly 670 healthy bone marrow donors made up the cohort. Cohort members were all nominally healthy when sampled, although unrecorded immune exposures were likely present. The donor tested CMV seropositive, placing the donor among the 310 or so seropositive members of the cohort. A peripheral blood sample was provided by each donor, and peripheral blood mononuclear cells were used for TCR beta sequencing. The Qiagen DNeasy Blood Extraction Kit was used to extract genomic DNA from the blood cell samples. The CDR3 sequence holds 13 residues, the cysteine and phenylalanine included. Just the 39-base CDR3 DNA is kept, in frame starting at base 1. V was cut back by 0 bases and J by 2 bases, leaving a gap of 7 bases between them. Reading the germline V gene (reference sequence) gives CDR1 GTSNPN and CDR2 SVGIG. As to this clone: Its antigen remains undetermined. The input lacks base qualities; no much larger clone sits a single base away. Other nucleotide sequences in the sample specify the same CDR3.

The receptor comes from a man younger than 45 in good health and CMV-seropositive. The sequenced sample consisted of PBMCs. This chain is built from TRBV30 and TRBJ1-1; the D gene is possibly TRBD1, with 6 bases matching. The DNA sequence is given as TGTGCCTGGAGTGTCAGGGGCAACACTGAAGCTTTCTTT. This is translated as CAWSVRGNTEAFF.